The 17 T cell receptor beta chains below come from one sample, sequenced in a study of monozygotic twins with inflammatory bowel disease. Reanalyzing the 5' RACE reads, TCRdb keeps one entry per CDR3 protein, without DNA. In total, the table holds just over 300,000 distinct CDR3 sequences. Specimen: blood. Receptors originate from a human donor with ulcerative colitis or Crohn's disease, or a healthy co-twin of an affected twin (not recorded which).

The chain recombines TRBV5-6 with TRBJ1-5; TCRdb picks TRBD1, but there is no DNA to check that call. Germline V gene sequence: CDR1 SGHDT, CDR2 YYEEEE. The CDR3 sequence is 12 residues long. The CDR3 region is CASSRSTGAQHF.

The chain couples TRBV5-4 to TRBJ2-7; TCRdb selects TRBD1, and the lack of DNA leaves this call unchecked. The CDR3 is 15 amino acids. CDR1 is SGHNT and CDR2 is YYREEE in the germline V gene (reference sequence). This CDR3 is CASSPGDRDNYEQYF.

The V call is TRBV27, the J call TRBJ2-3. The CDR3 is 15 residues long. The germline V gene encodes CDR1 MNHEY and CDR2 SMNVEV (reference sequence). This chain's CDR3 is CASSLGFGSTDTQYF.

The chain has TRBV18 and TRBJ2-5; with no DNA, the TCRdb D assignment of TRBD1 cannot be verified. Germline V gene lookup returns CDR1 KGHSH and CDR2 LQKENI. The CDR3 covers 14 residues. The chain's CDR3 is CASSPTGAQETQYF.

The V call is TRBV15, the J call TRBJ2-7. Germline CDR1 LNHNV, CDR2 YYDKDF (reference sequence). There are 14 residues in the CDR3. The CDR3 loop reads CATSSRQSSYEQYF.

The J gene is TRBJ1-5, the V gene TRBV4-3; TCRdb lists TRBD1, though no DNA is available to test this call. Germline CDR1 reads LGHNA; CDR2 reads YSLEER. The length of the CDR3 is 15 residues. The CDR3 here is CASSQTGSGSQPQHF.

The gene calls are TRBV20-1 and TRBJ1-2; TCRdb gives TRBD1 as the D gene, but with no DNA this cannot be confirmed. This CDR3 is 13 amino acids long. Germline V CDR1 and CDR2: DFQATT, SNEGSKA (reference sequence). The CDR3 spells CSATTGFDYGYTF.

The gene calls are TRBV28 and TRBJ1-2; no DNA is available, so the TRBD1 call from TCRdb remains unchecked. Germline V gives CDR1 MDHEN, CDR2 SYDVKM. The CDR3 runs 14 residues. CDR3 sequence: CASSLYQGGYGYTF.

This chain uses TRBV27 with TRBJ2-2; checking the TCRdb D call of TRBD1 is not possible without DNA. CDR1 is MNHEY, CDR2 SMNVEV, per germline (reference sequence). This CDR3 contains 13 residues. CDR3 sequence reads: CASSPVGSGELFF.

The chain combines TRBV7-2 with TRBJ2-5; checking the TCRdb D call of TRBD2 is not possible without DNA. Germline V gene sequence: CDR1 SGHTA, CDR2 FQGNSA. The CDR3 runs 17 residues. CDR3 amino acids: CASSPRLAVVPQETQYF.

The chain employs TRBV14 and TRBJ2-7; TCRdb returns TRBD1, unconfirmable since there is no DNA. The CDR3 has 17 residues. CDR1 is SGHDN, CDR2 FVKESK, per germline. The CDR3 spells CASSQRIIRDRSYEQYF.

The rearrangement links TRBV7-7 to TRBJ2-3. CDR1 is SSHAT and CDR2 is FNYEAQ in the germline V gene (reference sequence). The CDR3 length is 14 residues. CDR3 region: CASSYSGSPDTQYF.

This chain links TRBV5-1 with TRBJ1-1; TCRdb designates TRBD1, a call that cannot be tested without DNA. The germline V gene has CDR1 SGHRS and CDR2 YFSETQ. The CDR3 spans 14 residues. CDR3 protein: CASSFRQGDAEAFF.

V and J are TRBV10-3 and TRBJ1-2. The CDR3 loop spans 11 amino acids. Germline V gene sequence: CDR1 ENHRY, CDR2 SYGVKD. CDR3 in amino acids: CAISDGYGYTF.

The V call is TRBV7-9, the J call TRBJ1-4. Germline assignment: CDR1 SEHNR and CDR2 FQNEAQ (reference sequence). The CDR3 runs to 11 residues. The CDR3 protein is CASSSVEKLFF.

V gene TRBV7-2 combines with J gene TRBJ2-7; TCRdb calls TRBD2, which cannot be checked without DNA. The V gene's germline CDR1 is SGHTA and CDR2 FQGNSA. The length of the CDR3 is 14 residues. CDR3 in amino acids: CASSFGRATYEQYF.

The J gene is TRBJ1-4, the V gene TRBV7-9; TCRdb picks TRBD1, but there is no DNA to check that call. Germline CDR1 is SEHNR and CDR2 is FQNEAQ (reference sequence). The CDR3 runs 14 residues. Here the CDR3 reads CASSFEWTDEKLFF.